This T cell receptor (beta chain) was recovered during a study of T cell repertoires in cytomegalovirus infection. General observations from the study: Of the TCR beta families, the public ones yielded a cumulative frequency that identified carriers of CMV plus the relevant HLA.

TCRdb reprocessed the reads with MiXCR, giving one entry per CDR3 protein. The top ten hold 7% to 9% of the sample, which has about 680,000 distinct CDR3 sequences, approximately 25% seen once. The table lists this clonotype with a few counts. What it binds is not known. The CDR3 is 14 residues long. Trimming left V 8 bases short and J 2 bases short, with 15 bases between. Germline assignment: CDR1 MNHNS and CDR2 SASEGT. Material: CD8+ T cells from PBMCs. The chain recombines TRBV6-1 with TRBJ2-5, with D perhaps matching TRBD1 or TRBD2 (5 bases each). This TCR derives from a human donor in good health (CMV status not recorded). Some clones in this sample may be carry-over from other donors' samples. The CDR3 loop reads CASGPFGAQETQYF. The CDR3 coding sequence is TGTGCCAGCGGACCATTCGGGGCACAAGAGACCCAGTACTTC.